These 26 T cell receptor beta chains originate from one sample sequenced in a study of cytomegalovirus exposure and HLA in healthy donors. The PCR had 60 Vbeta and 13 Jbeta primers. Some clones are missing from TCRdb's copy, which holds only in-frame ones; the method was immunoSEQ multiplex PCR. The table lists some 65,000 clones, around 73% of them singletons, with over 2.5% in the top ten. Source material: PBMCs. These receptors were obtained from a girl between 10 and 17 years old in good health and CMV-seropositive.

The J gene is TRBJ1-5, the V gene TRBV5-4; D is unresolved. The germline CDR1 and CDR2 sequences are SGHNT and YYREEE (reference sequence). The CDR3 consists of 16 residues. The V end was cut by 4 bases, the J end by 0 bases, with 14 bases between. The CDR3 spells CASSRAEDGSNQPQHF. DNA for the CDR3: TGTGCCAGCAGCCGCGCGGAGGACGGTAGCAATCAGCCCCAGCATTTT.

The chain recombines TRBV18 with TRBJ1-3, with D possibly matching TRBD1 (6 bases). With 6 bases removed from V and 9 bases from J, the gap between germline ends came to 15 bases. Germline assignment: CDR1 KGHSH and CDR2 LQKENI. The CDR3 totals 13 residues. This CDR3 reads CASSPGQPFTIYF. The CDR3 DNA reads TGTGCCAGCTCTCCAGGACAGCCCTTCACCATATATTTT.

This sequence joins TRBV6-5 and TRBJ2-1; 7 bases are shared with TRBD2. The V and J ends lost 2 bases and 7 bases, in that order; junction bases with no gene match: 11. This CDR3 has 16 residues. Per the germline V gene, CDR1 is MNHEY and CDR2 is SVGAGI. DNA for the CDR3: TGTGCCAGCAGTTACCTCGAAGAGCTAGCGGAGAATGAGCAGTTCTTC. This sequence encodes CASSYLEELAENEQFF.

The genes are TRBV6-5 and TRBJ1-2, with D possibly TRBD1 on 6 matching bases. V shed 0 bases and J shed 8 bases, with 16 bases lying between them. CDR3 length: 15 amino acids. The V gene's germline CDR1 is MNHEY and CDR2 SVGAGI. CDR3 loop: CASSYSPRGDYGYTF. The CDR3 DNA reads TGTGCCAGCAGTTACTCTCCCAGGGGAGATTACGGCTACACCTTC.

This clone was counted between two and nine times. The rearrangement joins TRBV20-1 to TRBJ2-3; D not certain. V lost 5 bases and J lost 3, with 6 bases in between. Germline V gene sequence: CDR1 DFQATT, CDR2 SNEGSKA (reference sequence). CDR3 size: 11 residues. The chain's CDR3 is CSAEITDTQYF. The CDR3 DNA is TGCAGTGCTGAGATTACAGATACGCAGTATTTT.

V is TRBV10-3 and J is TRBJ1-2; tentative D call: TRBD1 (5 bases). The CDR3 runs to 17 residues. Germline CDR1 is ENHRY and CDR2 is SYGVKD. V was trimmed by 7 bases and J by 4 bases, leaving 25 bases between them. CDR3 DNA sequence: TGTGCCATCAACGCCCGGGGGGAAGTGGGTAAGTGCTATGGCTACACCTTC. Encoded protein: CAINARGEVGKCYGYTF.

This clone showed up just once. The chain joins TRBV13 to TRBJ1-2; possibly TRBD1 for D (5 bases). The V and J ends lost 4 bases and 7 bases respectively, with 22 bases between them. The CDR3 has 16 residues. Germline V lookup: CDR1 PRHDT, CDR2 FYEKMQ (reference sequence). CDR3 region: CASSSFRVGREPGYTF. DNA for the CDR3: TGTGCCAGCAGCTCATTCCGTGTGGGCAGGGAACCTGGCTACACCTTC.

CDR3 region: CASSQVRGLTGELFF. CDR3 nucleotide sequence: TGTGCCAGCAGCCAAGTCAGGGGGCTGACCGGGGAGCTGTTTTTT. The gene calls are TRBV14 and TRBJ2-2; 8 bases map to TRBD1. The CDR3 contains 15 residues. Germline V gene sequence: CDR1 SGHDN, CDR2 FVKESK. V lost 1 base to trimming and J lost 5 bases; unmatched junction nucleotides: 3. Using reference TRBV14 and TRBJ2-2 for the parts outside the CDR3, the full variable domain is EAGVTQFPSHSVIEKGQTVTLRCDPISGHDNLYWYRRVMGKEIKFLLHFVKESKQDESGMPNNRFLAERTGGTYSTLKVQPAELEDSGVYFCASSQVRGLTGELFFGEGSRLTVL.

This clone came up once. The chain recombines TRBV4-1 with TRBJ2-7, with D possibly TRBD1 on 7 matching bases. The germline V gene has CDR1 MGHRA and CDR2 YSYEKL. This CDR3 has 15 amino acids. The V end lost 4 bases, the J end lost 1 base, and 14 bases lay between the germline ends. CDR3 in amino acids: CASSRGDSDSYEQYF. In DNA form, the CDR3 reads TGCGCCAGCAGCCGGGGGGACAGCGATTCCTACGAGCAGTACTTC.

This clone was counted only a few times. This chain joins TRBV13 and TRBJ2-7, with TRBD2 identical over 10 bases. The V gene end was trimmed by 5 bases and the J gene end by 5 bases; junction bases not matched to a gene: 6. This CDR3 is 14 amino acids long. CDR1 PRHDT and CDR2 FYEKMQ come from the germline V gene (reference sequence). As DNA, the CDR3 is TGTGCCAGCAGCGCCCGGACTAGCGGAGACGAGCAGTACTTC. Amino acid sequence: CASSARTSGDEQYF. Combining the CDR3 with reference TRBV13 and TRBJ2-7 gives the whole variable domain AAGVIQSPRHLIKEKRETATLKCYPIPRHDTVYWYQQGPGQDPQFLISFYEKMQSDKGSIPDRFSAQQFSDYHSELNMSSLELGDSALYFCASSARTSGDEQYFGPGTRLTVT.

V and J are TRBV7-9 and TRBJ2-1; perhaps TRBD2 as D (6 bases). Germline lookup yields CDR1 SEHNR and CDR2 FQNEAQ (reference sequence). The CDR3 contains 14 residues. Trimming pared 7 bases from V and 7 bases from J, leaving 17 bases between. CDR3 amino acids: CASNEGTVPNEQFF. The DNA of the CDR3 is TGTGCCAGCAATGAGGGGACTGTTCCTAATGAGCAGTTCTTC.

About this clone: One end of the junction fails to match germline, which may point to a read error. The CDR3 DNA sequence: TGTGCTAGCAGCTTTGACAGGGCTGGAGAGACCCAGTACTTC. Its translation is CASSFDRAGETQYF. The V gene is TRBV7-7, the J gene TRBJ2-5; 7 bases line up with TRBD1. This CDR3 comprises 14 residues. The germline CDR1 and CDR2 sequences are SSHAT and FNYEAQ (reference sequence).

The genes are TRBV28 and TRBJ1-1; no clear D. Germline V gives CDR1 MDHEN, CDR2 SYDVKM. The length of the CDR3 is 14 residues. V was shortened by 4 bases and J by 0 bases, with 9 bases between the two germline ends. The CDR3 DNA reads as TGTGCCAGCAGTTCCACAACAGTGAACACTGAAGCTTTCTTT. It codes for CASSSTTVNTEAFF.

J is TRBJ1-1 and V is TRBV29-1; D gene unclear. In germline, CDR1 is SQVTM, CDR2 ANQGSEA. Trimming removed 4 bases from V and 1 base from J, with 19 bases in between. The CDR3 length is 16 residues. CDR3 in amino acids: CSVAHPRRERNTEAFF. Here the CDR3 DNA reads TGCAGCGTTGCCCACCCAAGGAGGGAGCGGAACACTGAAGCTTTCTTT.

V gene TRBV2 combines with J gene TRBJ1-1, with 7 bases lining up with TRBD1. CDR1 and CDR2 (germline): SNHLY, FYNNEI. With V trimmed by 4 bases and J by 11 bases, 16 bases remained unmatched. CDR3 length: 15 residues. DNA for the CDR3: TGTGCCAGCAGTGTCCCCTACAGGGGATCCCCCACGGCTTTCTTT. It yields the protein CASSVPYRGSPTAFF.

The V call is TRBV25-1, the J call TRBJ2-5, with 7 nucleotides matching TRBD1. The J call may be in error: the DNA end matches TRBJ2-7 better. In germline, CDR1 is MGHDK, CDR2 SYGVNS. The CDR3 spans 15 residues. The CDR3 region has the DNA TGTGCCAGCAGTGAATTTGGGGCCAGGGGGTACGAGCAGTACTTC. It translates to CASSEFGARGYEQYF.

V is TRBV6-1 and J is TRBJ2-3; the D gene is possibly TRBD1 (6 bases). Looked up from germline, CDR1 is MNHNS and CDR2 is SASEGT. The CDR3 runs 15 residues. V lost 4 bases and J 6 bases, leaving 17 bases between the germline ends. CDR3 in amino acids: CASSGPKGVGDTQYF. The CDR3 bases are TGTGCCAGCAGTGGGCCCAAGGGGGTCGGGGATACGCAGTATTTT.

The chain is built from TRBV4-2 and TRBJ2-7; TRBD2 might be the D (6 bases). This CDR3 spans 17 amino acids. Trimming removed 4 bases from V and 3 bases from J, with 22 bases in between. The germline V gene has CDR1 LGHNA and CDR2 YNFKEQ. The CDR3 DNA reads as TGTGCCAGCAGCCGCGCCCCCACCGGGACTCCCTTCTACGAGCAGTACGTC. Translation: CASSRAPTGTPFYEQYV.

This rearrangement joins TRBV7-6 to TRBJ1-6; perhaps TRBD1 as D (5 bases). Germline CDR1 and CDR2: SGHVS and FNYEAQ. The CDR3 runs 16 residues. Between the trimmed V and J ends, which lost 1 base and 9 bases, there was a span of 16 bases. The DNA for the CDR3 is TGTGCCAGCAGCTTAGAGGCCCAGGGAATTGCTTCACCCCTCCACTTT. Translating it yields CASSLEAQGIASPLHF.

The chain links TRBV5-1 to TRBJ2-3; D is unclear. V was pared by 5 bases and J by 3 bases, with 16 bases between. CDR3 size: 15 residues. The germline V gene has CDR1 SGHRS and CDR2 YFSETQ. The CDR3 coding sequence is TGCGCCAGCAGGGGCCAAGCTACCCCTACAGATACGCAGTATTTT. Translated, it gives CASRGQATPTDTQYF.

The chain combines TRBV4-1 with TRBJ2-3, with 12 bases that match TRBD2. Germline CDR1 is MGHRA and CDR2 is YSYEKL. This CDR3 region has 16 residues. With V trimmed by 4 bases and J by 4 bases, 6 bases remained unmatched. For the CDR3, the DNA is TGCGCCAGCAGCCCCCTAGCGGGGGGGCCGGCAGATACGCAGTATTTT. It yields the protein CASSPLAGGPADTQYF.

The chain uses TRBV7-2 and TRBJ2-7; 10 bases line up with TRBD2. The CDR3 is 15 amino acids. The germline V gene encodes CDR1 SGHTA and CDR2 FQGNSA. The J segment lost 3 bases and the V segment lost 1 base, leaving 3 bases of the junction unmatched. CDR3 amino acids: CASSLELAGSYEQYF. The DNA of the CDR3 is TGTGCCAGCAGCTTAGAACTAGCGGGGAGCTACGAGCAGTACTTC.

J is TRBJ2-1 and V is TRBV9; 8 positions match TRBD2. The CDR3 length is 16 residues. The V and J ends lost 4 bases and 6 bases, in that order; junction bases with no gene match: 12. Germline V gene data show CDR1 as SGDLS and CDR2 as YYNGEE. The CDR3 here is CASSHLSGGVRNEQFF. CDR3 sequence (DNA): TGTGCCAGCAGCCACTTAAGCGGGGGCGTCCGCAATGAGCAGTTCTTC.

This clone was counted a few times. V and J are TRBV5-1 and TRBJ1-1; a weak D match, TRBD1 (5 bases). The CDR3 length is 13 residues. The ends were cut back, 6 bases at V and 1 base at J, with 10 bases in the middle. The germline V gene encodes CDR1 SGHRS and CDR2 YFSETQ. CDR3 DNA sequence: TGCGCCAGCACGGAGGGACGGAACACTGAAGCTTTCTTT. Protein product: CASTEGRNTEAFF.

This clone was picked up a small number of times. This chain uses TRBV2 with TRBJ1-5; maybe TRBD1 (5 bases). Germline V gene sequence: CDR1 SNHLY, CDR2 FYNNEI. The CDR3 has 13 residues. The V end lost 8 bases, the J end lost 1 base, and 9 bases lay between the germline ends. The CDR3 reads CASDRASNQPQHF. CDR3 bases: TGTGCCAGCGACAGAGCCAGCAATCAGCCCCAGCATTTT.

This CDR3 reads CASSHSRDGNYGYTF. CDR3 coding DNA: TGTGCCAGCAGCCATAGCAGGGATGGTAACTATGGCTACACCTTC. The chain couples TRBV7-9 to TRBJ1-2, with D possibly TRBD1 on 5 matching bases. Trimming removed 5 bases at V and 1 base at J, with 14 bases between. Germline CDR1 SEHNR, CDR2 FQNEAQ (reference sequence). The CDR3 spans 15 residues.